The 25 T cell receptor beta chains given below trace back to one sample, sequenced in a study of identical twins. TCRdb processed the 5' RACE reads anew with MiXCR; each CDR3 protein has one entry. The profile shows about 240,000 distinct CDR3 sequences, 7.5% of them singletons. The same sample was also studied in work on yellow fever vaccine responses in identical twins.

The sample taken for sequencing was CD8+ T cells sorted from blood. The receptors shown here come from a woman aged 18-29 years in good health.

This clonotype appeared many times. V usage is TRBV11-2 and J usage is TRBJ1-6; no firm D call. Germline CDR1 SGHAT, CDR2 FQNNGV. The CDR3 runs to 16 residues. V lost 4 bases and J 1 base, leaving 11 bases between the germline ends. The CDR3 DNA sequence: TGTGCCAGCAGCTCACTAGGGTGGTCCTATAATTCACCCCTCCACTTT. Its protein is CASSSLGWSYNSPLHF.

This clonotype showed up many times. The chain has TRBV7-7 and TRBJ2-1; 8 positions agree with TRBD2. The CDR3 runs 15 residues. Losses at the gene ends were 5 bases for V and 4 bases for J; bases not matched to a gene: 7. The germline V gene encodes CDR1 SSHAT and CDR2 FNYEAQ (reference sequence). The CDR3 protein is CASSPRAGDYNEQFF. CDR3 DNA sequence: TGTGCCAGCAGCCCTAGAGCGGGAGATTACAATGAGCAGTTCTTC.

V is TRBV27 and J is TRBJ2-3; 7 nucleotides agree with TRBD2. CDR3 size: 15 residues. Per the germline V gene, CDR1 is MNHEY and CDR2 is SMNVEV (reference sequence). V lost 6 bases to trimming and J lost 0 bases; unmatched junction nucleotides: 6. CDR3: CASSPASGSTDTQYF. CDR3 nucleotides: TGTGCCAGCAGCCCCGCTAGCGGCAGCACAGATACGCAGTATTTT.

This clonotype has more than one count but fewer than ten. The rearrangement links TRBV11-2 to TRBJ2-1; D unresolved. This CDR3 comprises 15 residues. Germline V gene lookup returns CDR1 SGHAT and CDR2 FQNNGV. The V end was cut by 2 bases, the J end by 0 bases, with 8 bases between. CDR3 protein: CASSLIVSSYNEQFF. DNA for the CDR3: TGTGCCAGCAGCTTAATAGTCAGCTCCTACAATGAGCAGTTCTTC.

The CDR3 protein is CASLDQTGTEAFF. In DNA, the CDR3 is TGTGCCAGCCTCGACCAAACCGGGACAGAAGCTTTCTTT. The rearrangement joins TRBV3-1 to TRBJ1-1, with TRBD1 as a possible D gene (6 bases). CDR3 size: 13 residues. The V gene lost 8 bases and the J gene lost 8 bases, with 18 bases spanning the gap. In germline, CDR1 is LGHDT, CDR2 YNNKEL (reference sequence).

In this sample, this clonotype turned up a few times. The V call is TRBV12-3 or TRBV12-4, the J call TRBJ2-2; D call uncertain. There are 17 residues in the CDR3. The V end was cut by 6 bases, the J end by 1 base, with 18 bases between. CDR3 bases: TGTGCCAGCAGCCGAGTGGGTCTCGCAAAGAACACCGGGGAGCTGTTTTTT. Encoded protein: CASSRVGLAKNTGELFF.

This clonotype has just a few counts. The CDR3, as DNA: TGCGCCAGCAGCTTGGTCCCTGGTAAAGCGAACACCGGGGAGCTGTTTTTT. It is translated as CASSLVPGKANTGELFF. The chain links TRBV5-1 to TRBJ2-2, with unresolved D. The CDR3 runs to 17 residues. V lost 0 bases and J 0 bases, leaving 12 bases between the germline ends. CDR1 and CDR2 (germline): SGHRS, YFSETQ.

The chain links TRBV5-1 to TRBJ1-1, with D perhaps matching TRBD1 (5 bases). CDR3 length: 14 amino acids. Looked up from germline, CDR1 is SGHRS and CDR2 is YFSETQ. With 3 bases removed from V and 4 bases from J, the gap between germline ends came to 13 bases. The CDR3 here is CASSSRQGVTEAFF. Written as DNA, the CDR3 is TGCGCCAGCAGCTCGAGGCAGGGAGTCACTGAAGCTTTCTTT.

Ten or more counts support this clonotype. The V gene is TRBV2, the J gene TRBJ2-2; D not certain. V lost 3 bases and J lost 6, with 8 bases in between. Germline V gene sequence: CDR1 SNHLY, CDR2 FYNNEI. CDR3 length equals 13 residues. CDR3 DNA: TGTGCCAGCAGTGATATGGCGTCCGGGGAGCTGTTTTTT. Translating gives CASSDMASGELFF.

This clonotype appeared a few times. This chain uses TRBV27 with TRBJ2-7, with 10 positions matching TRBD2. CDR1 and CDR2 from the germline V gene are MNHEY and SMNVEV (reference sequence). J was trimmed by 0 bases and V by 4 bases; bases with no gene match: 9. The CDR3 length is 17 residues. The CDR3 DNA reads as TGTGCCAGCAGTTCCCTCATCAGCGGGAGGGGCTCCTACGAGCAGTACTTC. Protein: CASSSLISGRGSYEQYF.

This clonotype was detected many times. V and J are TRBV11-2 and TRBJ2-1; no firm D call. The CDR3 extends over 12 amino acids. Germline V CDR1 and CDR2: SGHAT, FQNNGV. Deletions cut 5 bases from V and 13 bases from J, with 15 bases between. CDR3 in DNA: TGTGCCAGCAGCCGTTGGTCCTCCAGACAGTTCTTC. It codes for CASSRWSSRQFF. The whole variable domain, filled in from reference TRBV11-2 and TRBJ2-1, reads EAGVAQSPRYKIIEKRQSVAFWCNPISGHATLYWYQQILGQGPKLLIQFQNNGVVDDSQLPKDRFSAERLKGVDSTLKIQPAKLEDSAVYLCASSRWSSRQFFGPGTRLTVL.

This clonotype was counted ten times or more. The rearrangement joins TRBV6-5 to TRBJ1-6; no definite D call. V was pared by 1 base and J by 6 bases, with 13 bases between. The germline V gene has CDR1 MNHEY and CDR2 SVGAGI. The length of the CDR3 is 16 residues. The CDR3 here is CASSYLGIRLNSPLHF. The CDR3 DNA sequence: TGTGCCAGCAGTTACTTGGGGATTCGCCTTAATTCACCCCTCCACTTT.

This clonotype was detected only a few times. The chain employs TRBV28 and TRBJ2-7; D not resolved. Looked up from germline, CDR1 is MDHEN and CDR2 is SYDVKM. The CDR3 extends over 9 amino acids. V lost 8 bases to trimming and J lost 5 bases, with 4 bases between them. The CDR3 protein is CASLDEQYF. CDR3 bases: TGTGCCAGCCTAGACGAGCAGTACTTC.

As concerns this clonotype: With a much larger clone just one base away, this may be a read error. The chain links TRBV29-1 to TRBJ2-7; tentatively, D is TRBD2 (5 bases). Germline V gene sequence: CDR1 SQVTM, CDR2 ANQGSEA. This CDR3 contains 11 residues. CDR3 sequence: CSVDGGYEQHF. The CDR3 DNA reads as TGCAGCGTGGACGGAGGTTACGAGCAGCACTTC.

This clonotype was counted a few times. The chain employs TRBV6-6 and TRBJ1-2; D might be TRBD1 (6 bases). Germline V CDR1 and CDR2: MNHNY, SVGAGI (reference sequence). There are 13 residues in the CDR3. Trimming stripped 5 bases from V and 10 bases from J, with 17 bases between. The CDR3 bases are TGTGCCAGCAGTCCTAAGCGACAGGACGTCTACACCTTC. This codes for CASSPKRQDVYTF.

In this sample, this clonotype turned up many times. The genes are TRBV5-1 and TRBJ2-2; D assignment may be TRBD1 or TRBD2 (5 bases each). V was shortened by 7 bases and J by 1 base, with 11 bases between the two germline ends. Per the germline V gene, CDR1 is SGHRS and CDR2 is YFSETQ. The CDR3 runs 14 residues. Here the CDR3 reads CASFSGQNTGELFF. In nucleotides, the CDR3 is TGCGCCAGCTTCAGCGGACAGAACACCGGGGAGCTGTTTTTT.

The table lists this clonotype with a few counts. This chain joins TRBV6-5 and TRBJ2-3; TRBD2 aligns across 11 bases. Germline V CDR1 and CDR2: MNHEY, SVGAGI. This CDR3 has 19 residues. V shed 0 bases and J 2 bases; nucleotides not matched to a gene: 10. The DNA of the CDR3 is TGTGCCAGCAGTTACTCGAATTGGGCTAGCGGGGGGTCCACAGATACGCAGTATTTT. Encoded protein: CASSYSNWASGGSTDTQYF.

This clonotype was seen repeatedly, ten times or more. The chain is built from TRBV7-9 and TRBJ2-2, with D perhaps TRBD1 (5 bases). In germline, CDR1 is SEHNR, CDR2 FQNEAQ (reference sequence). Trimming left V 8 bases short and J 2 bases short, with 12 bases between. This CDR3 region has 14 residues. The CDR3 bases are TGTGCCAGCGCTGGGCAGGGCAACACCGGGGAGCTGTTTTTT. Translation gives CASAGQGNTGELFF.

This clonotype was found a few times. The chain links TRBV6-1 to TRBJ1-6, with 8 bases that match TRBD1. The length of the CDR3 is 13 residues. V lost 10 bases to trimming and J lost 9 bases; unmatched junction nucleotides: 8. Germline CDR1 and CDR2: MNHNS and SASEGT. CDR3 region: CATETGEASPLHF. In nucleotides, the CDR3 is TGTGCCACCGAGACAGGGGAGGCTTCACCCCTCCACTTT.

This clonotype turned up a few times. The gene calls are TRBV7-8 and TRBJ2-6; no definite D call. The length of the CDR3 is 16 residues. V was cut by 1 base and J by 0 bases, with 7 bases left in between. In germline, CDR1 is SGHVS, CDR2 FQNEAQ. The CDR3 is CASSLGSSSGANVLTF. The CDR3 nucleotides read TGTGCCAGCAGCTTAGGCAGCAGCTCTGGGGCCAACGTCCTGACTTTC.

The CDR3, as DNA: TGTGCCACCAGCAGAGATGGGTTGTCCGAGCAGTACGTC. Its protein is CATSRDGLSEQYV. The chain combines TRBV15 with TRBJ2-7; D remains ambiguous. The V gene lost 0 bases and the J gene lost 6 bases, with 9 bases spanning the gap. Germline V gives CDR1 LNHNV, CDR2 YYDKDF (reference sequence). CDR3 length: 13 residues.

This clonotype was found many times. V gene TRBV7-2 combines with J gene TRBJ1-1, with unresolved D. Germline CDR1 and CDR2: SGHTA and FQGNSA. V lost 3 bases and J lost 6, with 8 bases in between. The CDR3 has 12 amino acids. In DNA, the CDR3 is TGTGCCAGCAGCTTCAAGGGCCCTGAAGCTTTCTTT. The encoded protein is CASSFKGPEAFF.

This clonotype has only a few counts. CDR3 in amino acids: CASSLTASSRGYEQYV. CDR3 DNA sequence: TGTGCCAGCAGTCTCACAGCTTCCTCTCGTGGCTACGAGCAGTACGTC. The chain employs TRBV2 and TRBJ2-7; D is unresolved. CDR3 length: 16 amino acids. V was pared by 5 bases and J by 3 bases, with 20 bases between. In germline, CDR1 is SNHLY, CDR2 FYNNEI.

This clonotype occurred many times. The CDR3, as DNA: TGTGCCAGCAGCCCAACCGGGGGGGCAAGCACAGATACGCAGTATTTT. Translated: CASSPTGGASTDTQYF. The chain has TRBV9 and TRBJ2-3, with TRBD2 matching over 8 bases. CDR3 size: 16 residues. Trimming cost V 4 bases and J 0 bases; bases outside gene matches: 7. CDR1 is SGDLS and CDR2 is YYNGEE in the germline V gene.

This chain links TRBV4-1 with TRBJ1-1; D may be TRBD1 (5 bases). Per the germline V gene, CDR1 is MGHRA and CDR2 is YSYEKL. CDR3 length: 14 amino acids. Trimming pared 3 bases from V and 2 bases from J, leaving 10 bases between. CDR3 protein: CASSQQGYNTEAFF. The CDR3 DNA follows: TGCGCCAGCAGCCAGCAGGGTTATAACACTGAAGCTTTCTTT.